This TCR beta chain was recovered during a study of kidney transplant recipient with SARS-CoV-2 infection. This clonotype was recorded once. A far larger clone lies a single base away; this is likely a read error. CDR1 is LGHDT and CDR2 is YNNKEL in the germline V gene (reference sequence). The CDR3 contains 17 residues. TCRdb reprocessed the reads with MiXCR, giving one entry per CDR3 protein. The sample contains 200,000 to 300,000 distinct CDR3 sequences, 25% to 30% of which appear only once. The chain couples TRBV3-1 to TRBJ2-7; D is unclear. TRBJ2-5 explains the end of the DNA better; the J call may be wrong. Sample: a blood sample, taken at baseline and on roughly day 110 from a kidney transplant recipient. The receptor was derived from a male patient aged 25-45 years who had COVID-19 and was a kidney transplant recipient. The graft donor may account for some of the T cells. The CDR3 sequence is CASSELCPISFSETQYF. For the CDR3, the DNA is TGTGCCAGCAGCGAGCTGTGTCCCATTTCTTTCTCTGAGACCCAGTACTTC.